This record looks at one T cell receptor (beta chain) sequence and its context. This CDR3 is 12 amino acids long. The V gene lost 1 base and the J gene lost 5 bases, with 6 bases spanning the gap. The germline gives CDR1 KGHSH, CDR2 LQKENI. PCR amplification relied on 60 Vbeta primers (plus 13 Jbeta primers). The assay was immunoSEQ multiplex PCR, and TCRdb's table has in-frame clones only and misses some. The table has around 94,000 clones, around 76% seen once. The data belong to a study of cytomegalovirus exposure and HLA in healthy donors. Sequencing used PBMCs. The receptor's source is a woman aged 55 to 70 in good health and CMV-seropositive. The chain employs TRBV18 and TRBJ2-7; the D gene is possibly TRBD2 (5 bases). The chain's CDR3 is CASSPRENEQYF. The CDR3 DNA follows: TGTGCCAGCTCACCACGGGAGAACGAGCAGTACTTC. Complete variable domain (other parts from reference TRBV18 and TRBJ2-7): NAGVMQNPRHLVRRRGQEARLRCSPMKGHSHVYWYRQLPEEGLKFMVYLQKENIIDESGMPKERFSAEFPKEGPSILRIQQVVRGDSAAYFCASSPRENEQYFGPGTRLTVT.